A single sample is the source of the 18 T cell receptor beta chains below, sequenced in a study of blood T cells in healthy people across ages. Primed by a sample-barcoded 5' primer and a J-beta primer mix, a second PCR proceeded for roughly 7 to 12 cycles. A single record per CDR3 protein comes from TCRdb applying MiXCR to the 5' RACE reads. Of fewer than 800,000 distinct CDR3 sequences in the sample, approximately 21% are singletons; the top ten hold roughly 3.9%. Sequenced input: blood. The receptors stem from a man in his 70s in good health.

Regarding this clonotype: This clone may be a read error of a much larger clone one base away. The V gene is TRBV3-1, the J gene TRBJ2-7; 11 bases fit TRBD2. Germline assignment: CDR1 LGHDT and CDR2 YNNKEL (reference sequence). With 1 base clipped from V and 2 bases from J, the junction kept 4 bases outside the gene matches. CDR3 size: 16 residues. The CDR3 protein is CASSQGNSGRAYEQYF. CDR3 nucleotides: TGTGCCAGCAGCCAAGGGAATAGCGGGAGGGCCTACGAGCAGTACTTC.

This clonotype occurred a few times. Since the CDR3 does not end with the conserved phenylalanine or tryptophan, this likely comes from a read error. V and J are TRBV20-1 and TRBJ2-7, with 8 positions matching TRBD1. V shed 6 bases, J shed 4 bases, and the junction held 14 bases outside the gene matches. This CDR3 has 15 amino acids. Germline CDR1 reads DFQATT; CDR2 reads SNEGSKA (reference sequence). The DNA of the CDR3 is TGCAGTGCCACCTCTCGACAGGGGCTGAGATACGAGCAGTACTCC. This encodes CSATSRQGLRYEQYS.

This clonotype was seen only a few times. The chain links TRBV21-1 to TRBJ1-4; the table's D call TRBD1 went unverified against the DNA. TRBV21-1 is annotated as a pseudogene. The CDR3 is 14 amino acids. The DNA of the CDR3 is TGTGCCAGCAGCCCCCCGCATATCGGTGAAAAACTGTTTTTT. It specifies CASSPPHIGEKLFF.

The V call is TRBV19, the J call TRBJ1-1; D uncertain. Trimming shortened V by 5 bases and J by 0 bases, and 10 bases separated the two germline ends. CDR3 length: 14 residues. CDR1 and CDR2 from the germline V gene are LNHDA and SQIVND (reference sequence). The DNA for the CDR3 is TGTGCCAGTAGTGGAGTCGCTTTGAACACTGAAGCTTTCTTT. Translated: CASSGVALNTEAFF.

The chain uses TRBV4-1 and TRBJ2-1; TRBD2 matches 7 bases. This CDR3 has 16 amino acids. Germline V lookup: CDR1 MGHRA, CDR2 YSYEKL. Trimming cost V 4 bases and J 4 bases; bases outside gene matches: 10. The CDR3 region is CASSRNLAETYNEQFF. Written as DNA, the CDR3 is TGCGCCAGCAGCCGCAATCTAGCGGAGACTTACAATGAGCAGTTCTTC.

This clonotype appeared a few times. The V call is TRBV12-3 or TRBV12-4, the J call TRBJ1-5, with 12 nucleotides matching TRBD1. Trimming cost V 6 bases and J 6 bases; bases outside gene matches: 3. The CDR3 runs to 14 residues. CDR3 DNA sequence: TGTGCCAGCAGCTGGGACAGGGGGCGTCAGCCCCAGCATTTT. Its protein product is CASSWDRGRQPQHF.

This clonotype was observed a few times. The CDR3 bases are TGCAGTGCAACAGGGTCTCTAGATAACACAGATACGCAGTATTTT. Encoded protein: CSATGSLDNTDTQYF. The chain employs TRBV20-1 and TRBJ2-3, with D possibly matching TRBD1 (6 bases). The CDR3 has 15 residues. V lost 6 bases, J lost 2 bases, and 18 bases lay in between. In germline, CDR1 is DFQATT, CDR2 SNEGSKA (reference sequence).

The sample holds a few counts of this clonotype. This clone may be a read error of a much larger clone one base away. DNA of the CDR3: TGCAGTGCCACTAAACAGGAGTACAAGCAGTACTTC. This encodes CSATKQEYKQYF. V gene TRBV20-1 combines with J gene TRBJ2-7; D perhaps matches TRBD1 (5 bases). The CDR3 has 12 residues. V was pared by 6 bases and J by 8 bases, with 17 bases between. Germline lookup yields CDR1 DFQATT and CDR2 SNEGSKA (reference sequence).

This rearrangement joins TRBV7-9 to TRBJ1-2; 9 bases line up with TRBD1. The germline gives CDR1 SEHNR, CDR2 FQNEAQ (reference sequence). CDR3 length equals 14 residues. The junction had 11 bases not matched to a gene; V was cut back by 7 bases and J by 8 bases. The CDR3: CASNRPGTGHGYTF. CDR3 coding DNA: TGTGCCAGCAACCGGCCCGGGACAGGGCACGGCTACACCTTC.

This sequence joins TRBV6-2 or TRBV6-3 and TRBJ1-5, with D possibly being TRBD1 (5 bases). The germline gives CDR1 MNHEY, CDR2 SVGEGT. Trimming took 8 bases from V and 7 from J, leaving 15 bases between them. This CDR3 spans 13 amino acids. The CDR3 reads CASLGAIAQPQHF. CDR3 bases: TGTGCCAGCCTCGGGGCAATCGCACAGCCCCAGCATTTT.

This clonotype has a count of ten or more. The chain uses TRBV29-1 and TRBJ2-1; 10 bases align to TRBD1. Unmatched junction bases numbered 5, after V lost 6 bases and J lost 6 bases. From germline, CDR1 is SQVTM and CDR2 ANQGSEA. The CDR3 contains 13 residues. CDR3 nucleotides: TGCAGCGTAGCCAGGACAGGGGGCAATGAGCAGTTCTTC. Protein product: CSVARTGGNEQFF.

This clonotype was counted between two and nine times. The chain joins TRBV6-1 to TRBJ1-2, with TRBD1 as a possible D gene (6 bases). Germline CDR1 is MNHNS and CDR2 is SASEGT. V lost 3 bases, J lost 4 bases, and 21 bases lay in between. This CDR3 contains 17 residues. CDR3 sequence (DNA): TGTGCCAGCAGTGACCACGCCTCCGGACAGAGAGGCTATGGCTACACCTTC. It translates to CASSDHASGQRGYGYTF.

This clonotype has more than one count but fewer than ten. This rearrangement joins TRBV27 to TRBJ2-2; TRBD2 agrees at 14 bases. The CDR3 is made up of 16 amino acids. The J segment lost 8 bases and the V segment lost 6 bases, leaving 8 bases of the junction unmatched. Germline V gives CDR1 MNHEY, CDR2 SMNVEV (reference sequence). CDR3 loop: CASSKGLAGVTGELFF. CDR3 DNA: TGTGCCAGCAGCAAGGGACTAGCGGGAGTTACGGGGGAGCTGTTTTTT.

This clonotype was seen at least ten times. The chain uses TRBV5-6 and TRBJ2-3; D might be TRBD1 or TRBD2, each matching 5 bases. V lost 3 bases and J 6 bases, leaving 17 bases between the germline ends. The CDR3 loop spans 15 amino acids. Germline V gene data show CDR1 as SGHDT and CDR2 as YYEEEE. The CDR3 DNA follows: TGTGCCAGCAGCTCCGGGACGGGCGGACGCGATACGCAGTATTTT. Protein sequence: CASSSGTGGRDTQYF.

This chain links TRBV6-2 or TRBV6-3 with TRBJ2-5, with 8 bases lining up with TRBD2. Germline-derived CDR1 and CDR2 are MNHEY and SVGEGT. CDR3 size: 13 residues. Germline trimming cut 5 bases from V and 5 bases from J; bases unmatched to any gene: 4. The CDR3 DNA reads TGTGCCAGCAGTAAACTAGCGGTCGAGACCCAGTACTTC. Translated: CASSKLAVETQYF.

This clonotype was picked up many times. V is TRBV3-1 and J is TRBJ2-7; D is unclear. The V and J ends lost 1 base and 0 bases respectively, with 10 bases between them. CDR1 and CDR2 (germline): LGHDT, YNNKEL (reference sequence). The length of the CDR3 is 15 residues. The CDR3 loop reads CASSQGVVTSYEQYF. CDR3 nucleotides: TGTGCCAGCAGCCAAGGAGTTGTAACCTCCTACGAGCAGTACTTC.

This clonotype has a handful of counts. A much bigger clone sits one base away, suggesting this may be a read error. The chain couples TRBV6-1 to TRBJ2-4; possibly TRBD2 for D (5 bases). CDR1 MNHNS and CDR2 SASEGT come from the germline V gene. The CDR3 consists of 10 residues. For the CDR3, the DNA is TGTGCCAGCAGTGGCGCTACTAGTTCCTTC. Residues: CASSGATSSF.

This clonotype was counted ten times or more. The chain links TRBV9 to TRBJ1-4; 10 nucleotides agree with TRBD1. Germline CDR1 is SGDLS and CDR2 is YYNGEE. V was clipped by 3 bases and J by 8 bases; unmatched bases: 4. The length of the CDR3 is 14 residues. This chain's CDR3 is CASSAGQGNEKLFF. CDR3 bases: TGTGCCAGCAGCGCGGGACAGGGGAACGAAAAACTGTTTTTT.